A selection of T cell receptor beta chains follows, all from one sample in a study of cytomegalovirus exposure and HLA in healthy donors. Data came from immunoSEQ multiplex PCR; TCRdb stores just in-frame clones and leaves some out. Altogether about 160,000 clones are present, roughly 77% being singletons, with the ten largest covering about 3.5%. The sequenced sample consisted of PBMCs. The receptors were gathered from a human donor in good health. Both conserved end residues are part of each CDR3. D genes are given only for firm matches. The size of a clone is reported for some rows only, either as once, few or many, or as a class for expanded clones.

D gene,clone size,V gene,J gene,CDR3 DNA,CDR3 protein
TRBD1,NA,TRBV6-1,TRBJ1-5,TGTGCTAGCAGTGACCTTAGGACAGGGGTCCGCAATCAGCCCCAGCATTTT,CASSDLRTGVRNQPQHF
TRBD2,once,TRBV2,TRBJ2-2,TGTGCCAGCAGTTCCTCCGCTAGCGGGTACACCGGGGAGCTGTTTTTT,CASSSSASGYTGELFF
NA,NA,TRBV13,TRBJ2-1,TGTGCCAGCAGCTTTCCCCAGGGGTATGAGCAGTTCTTC,CASSFPQGYEQFF
NA,NA,TRBV6-6,TRBJ2-7,TGTGCCAGCAGTCCTACAGGTTCCTACGAGCAGTACTTC,CASSPTGSYEQYF
TRBD2,NA,TRBV6-6,TRBJ2-7,TGTGCCAGCAGTACTAGCGGGGACTCCTACGAGCAGTACTTC,CASSTSGDSYEQYF
TRBD2,NA,TRBV2,TRBJ2-1,TGTGCCAGCAGTCAAACTAGCGGGAGCGACAATGAGCAGTTCTTC,CASSQTSGSDNEQFF
TRBD2,NA,TRBV5-4,TRBJ2-7,TGTGCCAGCAGCTACGGGACTAGCGGGAGCACGGCATTATACGAGCAGTACTTC,CASSYGTSGSTALYEQYF
TRBD2,NA,TRBV9,TRBJ2-2,TGTGCCAGCAGCCCCCGACTAGCCCCAACCGGGGAGCTGTTTTTT,CASSPRLAPTGELFF
TRBD1,NA,TRBV6-5,TRBJ1-4,TGTGCCAGCAGTACCTCGGGACAGGGGTTCGAAACACTGTTTTTT,CASSTSGQGFETLFF
NA,few,TRBV10-1,TRBJ2-7,TGCGCCAGCAGTGAACACCCGGAGCAGTACTTC,CASSEHPEQYF
TRBD1,NA,TRBV29-1,TRBJ1-1,TGCAGCGTTGCGGTGTCGGGGACAGGGAGCACTGAAGCTTTCTTT,CSVAVSGTGSTEAFF
NA,few,TRBV19,TRBJ2-2,TGTGCCAGTAGTTGGCGCGGCGGGGAGCTGTTTTTT,CASSWRGGELFF
NA,NA,TRBV19,TRBJ2-7,TGTGCCAGTAGTTTTGGAGGCCACTCCTACGAGCAGTACTTC,CASSFGGHSYEQYF
NA,NA,TRBV6-5,TRBJ1-1,TGTGCCAGCAGTTACTCTGGGGGGACTGAAGCTTTCTTT,CASSYSGGTEAFF
NA,NA,TRBV5-1,TRBJ2-5,TGCGCCAGCAGGACTAACGAAGAGACCCAGTACTTC,CASRTNEETQYF
NA,NA,TRBV28,TRBJ1-1,TGTGCCAGCAGCTCGGGGGGAATGAACACTGAAGCTTTCTTT,CASSSGGMNTEAFF
TRBD2,once,TRBV11-3,TRBJ2-7,TGTGCCAGCAGCTCCGGGACTAGCTACGAGCGGTACTTC,CASSSGTSYERYF
TRBD1,NA,TRBV14,TRBJ2-7,TGTGCCAGCCGACTTACAGGGGGCGTTGAGAACGAGCAGTACTTC,CASRLTGGVENEQYF
TRBD1,once,TRBV6-4,TRBJ2-1,TGTGCCAGCAGTAGCCTGGGACAGGAGGACGATGAGCAGTTCTTC,CASSSLGQEDDEQFF
NA,NA,TRBV15,TRBJ1-1,TGTGCCACCATCCCAGGCCCAGGGGAGGGTAACACTGAAGCTTTCTTT,CATIPGPGEGNTEAFF
TRBD1,NA,TRBV7-2,TRBJ1-2,TGTGCCAGCAGCCCGACAGGGATCCGAGACTATGGCTACACCTTC,CASSPTGIRDYGYTF
NA,NA,TRBV2,TRBJ2-3,TGTGCCAGCAGGGGATTAGGCGGGGCCACAGATACGCAGTATTTT,CASRGLGGATDTQYF
TRBD1,NA,TRBV5-1,TRBJ1-3,TGCGCCAGCAGCTTGGGACAGGGTGGAAACACCATATATTTT,CASSLGQGGNTIYF
NA,once,TRBV6-6,TRBJ1-3,TGTGCCAGCAGGGGCCGTGCATCTGGAAACACCATATATTTT,CASRGRASGNTIYF
NA,NA,TRBV29-1,TRBJ2-5,TGCAGCACGGGACAACTCTTAGGGGAGACCCAGTACTTC,CSTGQLLGETQYF
TRBD2,NA,TRBV5-1,TRBJ2-1,TGCGCCAGCAGCTTCGAACTAGCGGGGGGGAATGAGCAGTTCTTC,CASSFELAGGNEQFF
TRBD2,few,TRBV6-4,TRBJ2-2,TGTGCCAGCATCCACCCGACTAGCGGGACGAACACCGGGGAGCTGTTTTTT,CASIHPTSGTNTGELFF
NA,once,TRBV2,TRBJ2-1,TGTGCCAGCAGCGCGCTCCCGAGCTCCTACAATGAGCAGTTCTTC,CASSALPSSYNEQFF
TRBD1,NA,TRBV19,TRBJ1-4,TGTGCCAGTAGTCTCCCGGGACAGGGTGAAAAACTGTTTTTT,CASSLPGQGEKLFF
TRBD1,NA,TRBV18,TRBJ2-2,TGTGCCAGCTCACCAAACCCGGGACAGGGATTCACCGGGGAGCTGTTTTTT,CASSPNPGQGFTGELFF
NA,NA,TRBV9,TRBJ2-1,TGTGCCAGCAGCGTAGGCGGTAGGAGCTTCGATGAGCAGTTCTTC,CASSVGGRSFDEQFF
NA,NA,TRBV27,TRBJ1-5,TGTGCCAGCAGTTTGTCCGGTGATCAGCCCCAGCATTTT,CASSLSGDQPQHF
NA,NA,TRBV28,TRBJ2-5,TGTGCCAGCCCGCCCGGTCGGGGGGCAATTGGAGAGACCCAGTACTTC,CASPPGRGAIGETQYF
NA,NA,TRBV5-1,TRBJ2-5,TGCGCCAGCAGCTCGCTATTAACAGGCATCCAAGAGACCCAGTACTTC,CASSSLLTGIQETQYF
NA,NA,TRBV4-1,TRBJ2-3,TGCGCCAGCAGCCAAGGCGGGAGCACAGATACGCAGTATTTT,CASSQGGSTDTQYF
NA,NA,TRBV9,TRBJ1-1,TGTGCCAGCAGCGTAGGGGGGGGACCCACTGAAGCTTTCTTT,CASSVGGGPTEAFF
TRBD2,NA,TRBV19,TRBJ2-1,TGTGCCAGTCGCCAGGGACTAGCGGGAGTTGACTCCTACAATGAGCAGTTCTTC,CASRQGLAGVDSYNEQFF
NA,NA,TRBV14,TRBJ1-6,TGTGCCAGCAGCCGTAAGAGTAATTCACCCCTCCACTTT,CASSRKSNSPLHF
NA,NA,TRBV14,TRBJ2-7,TGTGCCAGCAGCATTACGGTGGGGGGCGAGCAGTACTTC,CASSITVGGEQYF
NA,NA,TRBV6-5,TRBJ2-7,TGTGCCAGTTCCCGGGTGGGCTACGAGCAGTACTTC,CASSRVGYEQYF
TRBD2,NA,TRBV27,TRBJ2-1,TGTGCCAGCAGTTTAACCCAACAAATACTAGCGGGGATTGACAATGAGCAGTTCTTC,CASSLTQQILAGIDNEQFF
TRBD2,NA,TRBV7-2,TRBJ2-1,TGTGCCAGCAGCTTAGGGCTAGCGGGGGCCCCAAGCTCCTACAATGAGCAGTTCTTC,CASSLGLAGAPSSYNEQFF
NA,NA,TRBV6-1,TRBJ1-3,TGTGCCAGCAGTGAATTAGCAAACCGGGGGAACCCTGGAAACACCATATATTTT,CASSELANRGNPGNTIYF
TRBD1,NA,TRBV11-2,TRBJ1-2,TGTGCCAGCAGCCGTCGGGACAGGGATTACTATGGCTACACCTTC,CASSRRDRDYYGYTF
NA,NA,TRBV4-2,TRBJ2-3,TGTGCCAGCAGCGGCCGGGAGACGCAGTATTTT,CASSGRETQYF
NA,NA,TRBV18,TRBJ1-1,TGTGCCAGCTCGCGGGACGGTAAGAACACTGAAGCTTTCTTT,CASSRDGKNTEAFF
NA,NA,TRBV6-6,TRBJ2-5,TGTGCCAGCAGACCCCAGGGGAACTTGGAGACCCAGTACTTC,CASRPQGNLETQYF
NA,NA,TRBV7-9,TRBJ2-7,TGTGCCAGCAGCTTAGCCAGATTTTCCGAGCAGTACTTC,CASSLARFSEQYF
NA,NA,TRBV6-1,TRBJ1-3,TGTGCCAGCAGGCCCTTTGGGAGCTCTGGAAACACCATATATTTT,CASRPFGSSGNTIYF
TRBD2,few,TRBV6-1,TRBJ2-2,TGTGCCAGCAGTCCGCGGGGGGCCGGGGAGCTGTTTTTT,CASSPRGAGELFF
NA,once,TRBV5-1,TRBJ2-3,TGCGCCAGCAGCTGGGGGGACAGAGGTTTAGATACGCAGTATTTT,CASSWGDRGLDTQYF
TRBD2,NA,TRBV4-3,TRBJ2-1,TGCGCCAGCAGCCAAGATTGGGCGGGGGTTAACAATGAGCAGTTCTTC,CASSQDWAGVNNEQFF
TRBD2,NA,TRBV5-1,TRBJ2-1,TGCGCCAGCAGCTCGACTAGCGGGGGGACTTCCTACAATGAGCAGTTCTTC,CASSSTSGGTSYNEQFF
NA,NA,TRBV28,TRBJ1-1,TGTGCCAGCAGTTTAATGGCCCGCGGGAACACTGAAGCTTTCTTT,CASSLMARGNTEAFF
TRBD2,NA,TRBV7-8,TRBJ2-1,TGTGCCAGCAGCTTCAAGCGGGACTCCTACAATGAGCAGTTCTTC,CASSFKRDSYNEQFF
NA,NA,TRBV19,TRBJ2-3,TGTGCCAGTAGCCTAGACAGGTCTAGCACAGATACGCAGTATTTT,CASSLDRSSTDTQYF
NA,NA,TRBV19,TRBJ1-5,TGTGCCAGTAGGCGAAACAGGGATAGCTATAGCAATCAGCCCCAGCATTTT,CASRRNRDSYSNQPQHF